Presented here are 32 T cell receptor beta chains from one specimen sequenced in a study of early T cells in non-severe SARS-CoV-2 infection. TCRdb re-called the 5' RACE reads with MiXCR, one entry per CDR3 protein. The table records almost 45,000 distinct CDR3 sequences, 5.5% to 6.5% of them present only once. Sequenced input: whole blood. The receptor source for this set is an adult who was a healthcare worker with PCR-confirmed SARS-CoV-2 infection or an uninfected control (not recorded which).

This clonotype was detected many times. The rearrangement links TRBV18 to TRBJ2-7, with 14 bases that match TRBD2. CDR3 size: 14 residues. With V trimmed by 6 bases and J by 5 bases, 3 bases remained unmatched. Germline assignment: CDR1 KGHSH and CDR2 LQKENI. The CDR3 is CASSTSGGVHEQYF. CDR3 nucleotide sequence: TGTGCCAGCTCGACTAGCGGGGGGGTGCACGAGCAGTACTTC.

This clonotype has a count of ten or more. The J gene is TRBJ2-5, the V gene TRBV23-1; no clear D. TRBV23-1 is treated as an ORF (open reading frame) with a function not yet certain. V was shortened by 0 bases and J by 2 bases, with 7 bases between the two germline ends. This CDR3 contains 14 residues. The CDR3 DNA sequence: TGCGCCAGCAGTCAATCGGGCTCACAAGAGACCCAGTACTTC. Translated: CASSQSGSQETQYF.

This clonotype was counted a few times. The chain carries TRBV29-1 and TRBJ2-5, with D possibly being TRBD1 or TRBD2 (6 bases each). V lost 7 bases and J 4 bases, leaving 13 bases between the germline ends. The CDR3 totals 12 residues. Germline assignment: CDR1 SQVTM and CDR2 ANQGSEA. The CDR3 reads CSAPKGGETQYF. CDR3 in DNA: TGCAGCGCGCCTAAGGGGGGAGAGACCCAGTACTTC.

This clonotype was counted many times. The chain employs TRBV6-4 and TRBJ1-6, with D perhaps matching TRBD1 (5 bases). V was clipped by 0 bases and J by 13 bases, with 19 bases between them. Germline values: CDR1 MRHNA, CDR2 SNTAGT. The CDR3 is made up of 16 amino acids. For the CDR3, the DNA is TGTGCCAGCAGTGACTCGTATCCCGGGGACCGAGGGCCCCTCCACTTT. Encoded protein: CASSDSYPGDRGPLHF.

This clonotype occurred many times. The rearrangement links TRBV6-2 or TRBV6-3 to TRBJ1-1; D not resolved. From germline, CDR1 is MNHEY and CDR2 SVGEGT. Trimming left V 7 bases short and J 4 bases short, with 7 bases between. CDR3 size: 11 residues. CDR3 coding DNA: TGTGCCAGCACCTCGAGCACTGAAGCTTTCTTT. It translates to CASTSSTEAFF.

Relative to its sample, this clonotype is medium-sized (0.01 to 0.1%). This chain links TRBV28 with TRBJ2-7; D is perhaps TRBD2 (6 bases). The CDR3 is 12 residues long. Germline CDR1 and CDR2: MDHEN and SYDVKM. V gave up 7 bases and J gave up 2 bases, with 9 bases separating them. CDR3 coding DNA: TGTGCCAGCACCGCGGGGACCTACGAGCAGTACTTC. Translated: CASTAGTYEQYF.

This clonotype was counted many times. The chain employs TRBV5-6 and TRBJ2-1; 8 nucleotides agree with TRBD2. Losses at the gene ends were 0 bases for V and 3 bases for J; bases not matched to a gene: 11. Germline lookup yields CDR1 SGHDT and CDR2 YYEEEE. The CDR3 spans 18 residues. The CDR3 DNA reads TGTGCCAGCAGCTTGGCCGTCGGGGGGACTAGACACTACAATGAGCAGTTCTTC. It translates to CASSLAVGGTRHYNEQFF.

This clonotype came up many times. The chain joins TRBV4-3 to TRBJ2-2; no reliable D call. Germline-derived CDR1 and CDR2 are LGHNA and YSLEER. The CDR3 runs to 16 residues. Trimming cost V 0 bases and J 6 bases, with 14 bases left between them. The CDR3 protein is CASSQDSQAQAGELFF. The CDR3 nucleotides are TGCGCCAGCAGCCAAGATAGCCAGGCTCAAGCCGGGGAGCTGTTTTTT.

This clonotype was seen at least ten times. The J gene is TRBJ1-5, the V gene TRBV20-1; D perhaps matches TRBD1 (6 bases). CDR1 is DFQATT, CDR2 SNEGSKA, per germline (reference sequence). Trimming removed 1 base at V and 0 bases at J, with 13 bases between. The CDR3 totals 16 residues. The CDR3 nucleotides are TGCAGTGCTAGAGTGGGAGGGGGGTTTAGCAATCAGCCCCAGCATTTT. Translating gives CSARVGGGFSNQPQHF.

This clonotype was seen many times. The chain links TRBV5-4 to TRBJ2-7, with 8 positions matching TRBD1. Germline V gene lookup returns CDR1 SGHNT and CDR2 YYREEE (reference sequence). Trimming at V came to 0 bases and at J to 9 bases, leaving 11 bases not matched to a gene. This CDR3 is 15 amino acids long. In DNA form, the CDR3 reads TGTGCCAGCAGCTTGGTAGGACAGGGTGATCTCGGGCAGTACTTC. It encodes CASSLVGQGDLGQYF. Supplemented by reference TRBV5-4 and TRBJ2-7, the full variable domain reads ETGVTQSPTHLIKTRGQQVTLRCSSQSGHNTVSWYQQALGQGPQFIFQYYREEENGRGNFPPRFSGLQFPNYSSELNVNALELDDSALYLCASSLVGQGDLGQYFGPGTRLTVT.

This clonotype was seen ten or more times. This chain joins TRBV6-6 and TRBJ2-2; possible D gene TRBD1, 5 bases. CDR1 and CDR2 from the germline V gene are MNHNY and SVGAGI (reference sequence). CDR3 length: 16 amino acids. V was trimmed by 3 bases and J by 1 base, leaving 12 bases between them. The CDR3 loop reads CASSYGTGLNTGELFF. The CDR3 nucleotides read TGTGCCAGCAGTTATGGAACAGGCCTGAACACCGGGGAGCTGTTTTTT.

This clonotype showed up many times. The chain recombines TRBV4-1 with TRBJ2-2, with D possibly TRBD1 on 6 matching bases. V was trimmed by 2 bases and J by 6 bases, leaving 7 bases between them. The CDR3 is made up of 13 amino acids. In germline, CDR1 is MGHRA, CDR2 YSYEKL. Here the CDR3 reads CASSQRTAGELFF. The CDR3 bases are TGCGCCAGCAGCCAACGGACAGCCGGGGAGCTGTTTTTT.

The sample holds a few counts of this clonotype. The J gene is TRBJ2-5, the V gene TRBV7-2; 15 positions match TRBD2. Germline-derived CDR1 and CDR2 are SGHTA and FQGNSA. This CDR3 contains 17 residues. Losses at the gene ends were 1 base for V and 1 base for J; bases not matched to a gene: 1. CDR3 sequence (DNA): TGTGCCAGCAGCTTAGGGACTAGCGGGGGGGCCCAAGAGACCCAGTACTTC. Encoded protein: CASSLGTSGGAQETQYF.

This clonotype has just a few counts. The chain combines TRBV7-2 with TRBJ2-1, with D uncertain. The CDR3 totals 15 residues. Germline assignment: CDR1 SGHTA and CDR2 FQGNSA. V dropped 3 bases and J dropped 2 bases, with 11 bases sitting between them. DNA of the CDR3: TGTGCCAGCAGCTTGGCGGCGACTGCCTACAATGAGCAGTTCTTC. It is translated as CASSLAATAYNEQFF.

This clonotype was observed at least ten times. This chain uses TRBV5-5 with TRBJ2-2; D call uncertain. The CDR3 is 15 amino acids. Looked up from germline, CDR1 is SGHKS and CDR2 is YYEKEE (reference sequence). V lost 0 bases and J lost 6, with 12 bases in between. The CDR3, as DNA: TGTGCCAGCAGCTTGGCTGGTCTTCGGTCCGGGGAGCTGTTTTTT. This sequence encodes CASSLAGLRSGELFF.

The genes are TRBV20-1 and TRBJ2-3; 7 bases are a match to TRBD1. The germline V gene encodes CDR1 DFQATT and CDR2 SNEGSKA (reference sequence). The CDR3 extends over 14 amino acids. The J segment lost 4 bases and the V segment lost 3 bases, leaving 7 bases of the junction unmatched. CDR3 sequence: CSARRGTDADTQYF. CDR3 nucleotides: TGCAGTGCTAGGAGAGGGACAGATGCAGATACGCAGTATTTT.

There are a few counts of this clonotype. The genes are TRBV7-9 and TRBJ1-1; no reliable D call. The germline V gene encodes CDR1 SEHNR and CDR2 FQNEAQ (reference sequence). The CDR3 is 13 amino acids. Trimming left V 5 bases short and J 1 base short, with 8 bases between. In nucleotides, the CDR3 is TGTGCCAGCAGCGAGACTTGGAACACTGAAGCTTTCTTT. Residues: CASSETWNTEAFF. The complete variable domain, with remaining parts taken from reference TRBV7-9 and TRBJ1-1, reads DTGVSQNPRHKITKRGQNVTFRCDPISEHNRLYWYRQTLGQGPEFLTYFQNEAQLEKSRLLSDRFSAERPKGSFSTLEIQRTEQGDSAMYLCASSETWNTEAFFGQGTRLTVV.

This clonotype turned up a few times. V usage is TRBV4-2 and J usage is TRBJ2-6, with TRBD2 as a possible D gene (6 bases). Germline V gene sequence: CDR1 LGHNA, CDR2 YNFKEQ. The CDR3 has 17 amino acids. V lost 0 bases, J lost 4 bases, and 13 bases lay in between. The CDR3 DNA sequence: TGTGCCAGCAGCCAAGATCTTGGAGGGGCCGGGGCCAACGTCCTGACTTTC. Translated, it gives CASSQDLGGAGANVLTF.

V and J are TRBV20-1 and TRBJ2-5; unclear D gene. Germline V gene sequence: CDR1 DFQATT, CDR2 SNEGSKA (reference sequence). Deletions cut 0 bases from V and 3 bases from J, with 5 bases between. This CDR3 contains 12 residues. The CDR3 region has the DNA TGCAGTGCTAGAGAAACAGAAGAGACCCAGTACTTC. Amino acids: CSARETEETQYF.

CDR3 DNA: TGCGCCAGCAGCCCTGGACAGCCTAGCACAGATACGCAGTATTTT. This codes for CASSPGQPSTDTQYF. The chain joins TRBV5-1 to TRBJ2-3, with D perhaps matching TRBD1 (6 bases). This CDR3 is 15 amino acids long. Germline assignment: CDR1 SGHRS and CDR2 YFSETQ. V was clipped by 4 bases and J by 0 bases, with 12 bases between them.

Many counts were recorded for this clonotype. This rearrangement joins TRBV2 to TRBJ1-1, with 9 positions matching TRBD1. Germline trimming cut 6 bases from V and 4 bases from J; bases unmatched to any gene: 6. Germline values: CDR1 SNHLY, CDR2 FYNNEI. This CDR3 is built from 14 residues. CDR3 amino acids: CASRLGQGFTEAFF. The CDR3 region has the DNA TGTGCCAGCAGACTAGGACAGGGGTTCACTGAAGCTTTCTTT.

This chain links TRBV7-3 with TRBJ2-5, with TRBD1 as a possible D gene (6 bases). Trimming removed 5 bases from V and 5 bases from J, with 12 bases in between. Germline loops: CDR1 SGHTA, CDR2 FQGTGA. The CDR3 length is 13 residues. CDR3 residues: CASSPGTLETQYF. CDR3 DNA: TGTGCCAGCAGCCCAGGGACATTGGAGACCCAGTACTTC.

This clonotype appeared many times. The chain joins TRBV7-2 to TRBJ2-7; perhaps TRBD2 as D (5 bases). Germline V gene sequence: CDR1 SGHTA, CDR2 FQGNSA. This CDR3 comprises 12 residues. V was trimmed by 3 bases and J by 2 bases, leaving 5 bases between them. The CDR3 nucleotides read TGTGCCAGCAGCTTCGGGGCCTACGAGCAGTACTTC. It is translated as CASSFGAYEQYF.

The table lists this clonotype with a few counts. The chain recombines TRBV12-3 or TRBV12-4 with TRBJ1-4; 11 nucleotides agree with TRBD1. This CDR3 is 14 amino acids long. V shed 4 bases, J shed 8 bases, and the junction held 3 bases outside the gene matches. The CDR3 here is CASSWDRGVEKLFF. The CDR3 DNA is TGTGCCAGCAGTTGGGACAGGGGGGTCGAAAAACTGTTTTTT.

This sequence joins TRBV7-8 and TRBJ2-3, with D tentatively TRBD1 (5 bases). The CDR3 is made up of 15 amino acids. V was pared by 3 bases and J by 0 bases, with 10 bases between. Germline V lookup: CDR1 SGHVS, CDR2 FQNEAQ. CDR3 residues: CASSFKRQSTDTQYF. The CDR3 DNA follows: TGTGCCAGCAGCTTTAAGCGACAGAGCACAGATACGCAGTATTTT.

This clonotype was found a few times. V gene TRBV6-6 combines with J gene TRBJ2-3; perhaps TRBD2 as D (6 bases). The CDR3 length is 16 residues. The V end was cut by 0 bases, the J end by 1 base, with 11 bases between. Germline V gene data show CDR1 as MNHNY and CDR2 as SVGAGI (reference sequence). CDR3 in amino acids: CASSYSGRGGTDTQYF. In DNA, the CDR3 is TGTGCCAGCAGTTACTCGGGGCGGGGAGGCACAGATACGCAGTATTTT.

This clonotype occurred a few times. This chain connects TRBV20-1 to TRBJ1-6, with TRBD1 identical over 7 bases. Germline CDR1 and CDR2: DFQATT and SNEGSKA (reference sequence). The CDR3 is 15 residues long. V shed 2 bases and J 4 bases; nucleotides not matched to a gene: 5. The CDR3 DNA follows: TGCAGTGCTAGATCAGGGGGGCATTATAATTCACCCCTCCACTTT. Translating it yields CSARSGGHYNSPLHF.

The chain is built from TRBV18 and TRBJ2-7, with TRBD1 identical over 9 bases. V dropped 3 bases and J dropped 5; count of bases not matched to a gene: 8. From germline, CDR1 is KGHSH and CDR2 LQKENI. The CDR3 consists of 15 residues. CDR3 sequence: CASSPFRDRAHEQYF. The CDR3 nucleotides read TGTGCCAGCTCACCGTTCCGGGACAGGGCCCACGAGCAGTACTTC. Together with reference TRBV18 and TRBJ2-7, the CDR3 gives the full variable domain: NAGVMQNPRHLVRRRGQEARLRCSPMKGHSHVYWYRQLPEEGLKFMVYLQKENIIDESGMPKERFSAEFPKEGPSILRIQQVVRGDSAAYFCASSPFRDRAHEQYFGPGTRLTVT.

In this sample, this clonotype turned up many times. The DNA of the CDR3 is TGTGCCAGCAGTTTAGGGACAGGGAGGAATCAGCCCCAGCATTTT. Residues: CASSLGTGRNQPQHF. The rearrangement uses TRBV12-3 or TRBV12-4 and TRBJ1-5; 8 bases are shared with TRBD1. The junction had 3 bases not matched to a gene; V was cut back by 1 base and J by 4 bases. This CDR3 contains 15 residues.

This clonotype was seen repeatedly, ten times or more. The chain joins TRBV5-5 to TRBJ2-1; D remains unclear. Germline lookup yields CDR1 SGHKS and CDR2 YYEKEE (reference sequence). CDR3 length equals 14 residues. V was clipped by 1 base and J by 4 bases, with 9 bases between them. DNA for the CDR3: TGTGCCAGCAGCTTGAGGCCAGCTTACAATGAGCAGTTCTTC. Amino acids: CASSLRPAYNEQFF.

The V and J genes are TRBV27 and TRBJ1-2; D is perhaps TRBD1 (6 bases). This CDR3 region has 16 residues. Germline loops: CDR1 MNHEY, CDR2 SMNVEV (reference sequence). V was shortened by 4 bases and J by 8 bases, with 23 bases between the two germline ends. This CDR3 reads CASSSPTGTNVGGYTF. As DNA, the CDR3 is TGTGCCAGCAGTTCCCCGACCGGGACAAATGTCGGCGGCTACACCTTC.

This clonotype was seen ten or more times. V usage is TRBV30 and J usage is TRBJ2-5; D possibly corresponds to TRBD1 (5 bases). CDR3 length equals 16 residues. Germline assignment: CDR1 GTSNPN and CDR2 SVGIG (reference sequence). Trimming took off 5 bases at V and 0 bases at J, with 19 bases between the two ends. DNA of the CDR3: TGTGCCTGGGGTCCTCCCCCTTTCAGGGACCAAGAGACCCAGTACTTC. It yields the protein CAWGPPPFRDQETQYF.